This T cell receptor (beta chain) originates from a study of prognosis after radiotherapy for stage I lung cancer. On the study more broadly: The approximately 13 male and roughly six female patients were aged about 50 to 85, median around 74 years. Therapy given concurrently with stereotactic body radiotherapy reached no patient. Whole-study results and caveats: Between patients with and without metastases, TRBV and TRBJ gene usage reportedly differed. The authors did not determine whether the expanded TCR clones were tumor-specific.

Two-round multiplex PCR amplified TCR beta CDR3 from genomic DNA. Specific primers for each TRBV and TRBJ gene were what first-round PCR used. TCRdb processed the multiplex PCR reads anew with MiXCR; each CDR3 protein has one entry. The sample holds more than 30,000 distinct CDR3 sequences, around 30% seen once. Comments on this clonotype: Its antigen is unknown.

The CDR3 has 19 amino acids. The V gene end was trimmed by 4 bases and the J gene end by 3 bases; junction bases not matched to a gene: 16. Germline CDR1 is MNHEY and CDR2 is SMNVEV (reference sequence). This clonotype was obtained from a donor over 45 with non-small cell lung cancer. Specimen: PBMCs, collected before or after stereotactic body radiation therapy (not recorded which). The V and J genes are TRBV27 and TRBJ2-1, with 9 bases lining up with TRBD2. CDR3 DNA: TGTGCCAGCAGTTCCCCTGGACTAGCGTGCGTCCCCGTCTACAATGAGCAGTTCTTC. It is translated as CASSSPGLACVPVYNEQFF.